Listed below are T cell receptor beta chains from one sample, sequenced in a study of CD8+ T cells in alopecia areata. The table came from immunoSEQ multiplex PCR; TCRdb's copy has only in-frame clones and leaves some out. The sample lists about 150,000 clones, around half occurring once. The sequencing here drew on CD8+ T cells sorted from blood, taken at week 0. All receptors derive from a human donor with alopecia areata. Both conserved end residues are part of each CDR3. A D gene is named only where the DNA matches it firmly. Where a row states a size, it is once, few, many or the class of an expanded clone; other rows omit it.

D gene	V gene	J gene	clone size	CDR3 protein	CDR3 DNA
NA	TRBV2	TRBJ2-7	NA	CASTGSAPNEQYF	TGTGCCAGCACCGGATCGGCGCCCAACGAGCAGTACTTC
TRBD1	TRBV9	TRBJ2-7	NA	CASSARQGDEQYF	TGTGCCAGCAGCGCGAGACAGGGGGACGAGCAGTACTTC
NA	TRBV4-3	TRBJ2-3	NA	CASSQDHRTGDTQYF	TGCGCCAGCAGCCAAGACCACCGGACGGGAGATACGCAGTATTTT
NA	TRBV5-1	TRBJ2-5	once	CASSPGLSQETQYF	TGCGCCAGCAGCCCCGGACTGAGCCAAGAGACCCAGTACTTC
TRBD1	TRBV29-1	TRBJ2-7	NA	CSVETGGSYEQYF	TGCAGCGTTGAGACAGGGGGATCCTACGAGCAGTACTTC
TRBD2	TRBV10-3	TRBJ2-7	few	CAISEFWSSGAYEQYF	TGTGCCATCAGTGAGTTTTGGTCTAGCGGGGCCTACGAGCAGTACTTC
NA	TRBV23-1	TRBJ1-1	NA	CASSQYTGASTEAFF	TGCGCCAGCAGTCAATATACCGGGGCTAGCACTGAAGCTTTCTTT
NA	TRBV29-1	TRBJ2-3	NA	CSVEGLNTDTQYF	TGCAGCGTTGAGGGGTTGAACACAGATACGCAGTATTTT
NA	TRBV11-2	TRBJ1-1	NA	CASSLDSGMNTEAFF	TGTGCCAGCAGCTTAGATTCGGGCATGAACACTGAAGCTTTCTTT
TRBD1	TRBV20-1	TRBJ2-7	few	CSAPTGAEQYF	TGCAGTGCACCGACAGGGGCCGAGCAGTACTTC